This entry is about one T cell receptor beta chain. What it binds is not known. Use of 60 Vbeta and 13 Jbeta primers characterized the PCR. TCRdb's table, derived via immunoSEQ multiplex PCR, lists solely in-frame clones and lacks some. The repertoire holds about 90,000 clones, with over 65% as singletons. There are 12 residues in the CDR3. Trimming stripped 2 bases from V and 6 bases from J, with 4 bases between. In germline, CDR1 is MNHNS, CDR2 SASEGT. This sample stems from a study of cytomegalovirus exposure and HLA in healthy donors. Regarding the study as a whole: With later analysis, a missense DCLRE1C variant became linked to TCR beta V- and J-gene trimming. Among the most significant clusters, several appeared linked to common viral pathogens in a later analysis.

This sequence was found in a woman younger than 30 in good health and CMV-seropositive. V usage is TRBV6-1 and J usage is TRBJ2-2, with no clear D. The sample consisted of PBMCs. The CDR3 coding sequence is TGTGCCAGCAGTGAAACATCCGGGGAGCTGTTTTTT. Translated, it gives CASSETSGELFF.